The rows below give T cell receptor beta chains drawn from one sample of a study of CD8 T cells in Susac syndrome. From the immunoSEQ multiplex PCR reads, TCRdb called clonotypes with MiXCR, one entry per CDR3 protein. The repertoire holds a few hundred thousand distinct CDR3 sequences, with roughly 96% as singletons. Sequencing used CD4+ T cells from PBMCs. These receptors were collected from a human donor with multiple sclerosis. CDR3s include the opening cysteine and the closing phenylalanine or tryptophan. The order of the fields is clone size, V gene, J gene, D gene, CDR3 DNA, CDR3 protein. D genes are given only for firm matches. Only part of the rows carry a size: once, few, many, or a class if the clone is expanded.

once,TRBV29-1,TRBJ1-3,-,TGCAGCGTTGGGGGACAAGGCTCTGGAAACACCATATATTTT,CSVGGQGSGNTIYF
-,TRBV11-1,TRBJ2-5,-,TGTGCCAGCAGCCGAGGGGTGAACGAAGAGACCCAGTACTTC,CASSRGVNEETQYF
-,TRBV20-1,TRBJ1-1,-,TGCAGTGCTAGAGAGGACCCGAACACTGAAGCTTTCTTT,CSAREDPNTEAFF
-,TRBV14,TRBJ1-1,TRBD1,TGTGCCAGCAGCCAAGTGACAGGGCCCACTGAAGCTTTCTTT,CASSQVTGPTEAFF
-,TRBV25-1,TRBJ1-2,-,TGTGCCAGCTTCAGGGATGGCTATGGCTACACCTTC,CASFRDGYGYTF
-,TRBV20-1,TRBJ2-7,-,TGCAGTGCAATAGGACAGCGGTCTTTGTACGAGCAGTACTTC,CSAIGQRSLYEQYF
-,TRBV7-9,TRBJ2-3,TRBD2,TGTGCCAGCAGCCCAGGGACTAGCTCCGCAGATACGCAGTATTTT,CASSPGTSSADTQYF
-,TRBV7-9,TRBJ2-3,-,TGTGCCAGCAGCGAGACCGTCGCGCGCACAGATACGCAGTATTTT,CASSETVARTDTQYF
-,TRBV12-3/TRBV12-4,TRBJ2-3,-,TGTGCCAGCAATGCCCTGGTTGGCACGCAGTATTTT,CASNALVGTQYF
-,TRBV2,TRBJ2-7,-,TGTGCCAGCAGGCCCGGACAGCCTCCTACCTACGAGCAGTACTTC,CASRPGQPPTYEQYF
-,TRBV5-1,TRBJ2-4,TRBD1,TGCGCCAGCAGTCCGACGACAGGGTCCTCACCTCTAGCCAAAAACATTCAGTACTTC,CASSPTTGSSPLAKNIQYF
-,TRBV29-1,TRBJ2-1,-,TGCAGCGTTGAGGACAGAGGCACACATGAGCAGTTCTTC,CSVEDRGTHEQFF
-,TRBV29-1,TRBJ1-5,-,TGCAGCGTTGGTGCCGGGTACGATCAGCCCCAGCATTTT,CSVGAGYDQPQHF
-,TRBV30,TRBJ2-2,-,TGTGCCTGGCTCGACACCTACCCCGGGGAGCTGTTTTTT,CAWLDTYPGELFF
-,TRBV29-1,TRBJ2-5,-,TGCAGTGGATTTCTAGGTTGGGAGGAGACCCAGTACTTC,CSGFLGWEETQYF
-,TRBV7-2,TRBJ2-5,-,TGTGCCAGCAGCTTATTGGGGTTCCAAGAGACCCAGTACTTC,CASSLLGFQETQYF
-,TRBV5-1,TRBJ2-2,TRBD1,TGCGCCAGCAGCCGCTCCCCCAGGGGGCGGACCGGGGAGCTGTTTTTT,CASSRSPRGRTGELFF
-,TRBV12-3/TRBV12-4,TRBJ1-2,TRBD1,TGTGCCAGCAGTCAGTCGGACAGGAACTATGGCTACACCTTC,CASSQSDRNYGYTF
-,TRBV11-1,TRBJ2-3,-,TGTGCCAGCAGCTTCGGTGACGGGGATACGCAGTATTTT,CASSFGDGDTQYF
-,TRBV7-3,TRBJ2-5,-,TGTGCCAGCAGCTTTATGCGTCAAGAGACCCAGTACTTC,CASSFMRQETQYF
-,TRBV23-1,TRBJ2-5,-,TGCGCCAGCAGTCAGCCCGACAAAAAACCGACAGGGGAGGGGAGTACCCAGTACTTC,CASSQPDKKPTGEGSTQYF
-,TRBV12-3/TRBV12-4,TRBJ2-5,-,TGTGCCAGCAGTCCCAGGACGGGGGAGACCCAGTACTTC,CASSPRTGETQYF
-,TRBV10-2,TRBJ2-1,TRBD2,TGCGCCAGCTCCAGCGGGGGTTCCTACAATGAGCAGTTCTTC,CASSSGGSYNEQFF
-,TRBV5-1,TRBJ2-4,-,TGCGCCAGCAGCCCAGGAGGAGGGGCGAGCAAAAACATTCAGTACTTC,CASSPGGGASKNIQYF
-,TRBV18,TRBJ2-7,-,TGTGCCAGCTCACCTTTGGGGGCAGGAAATTCCTACGAGCAGTACTTC,CASSPLGAGNSYEQYF
-,TRBV30,TRBJ2-1,TRBD2,TGTGCCTGGAGTATACTTAGCGGGAGCCCGGACAATGAGCAGTTCTTC,CAWSILSGSPDNEQFF
-,TRBV20-1,TRBJ1-1,-,TGCAGTGCTAGAGCCGGACAGTTGGACACTGAAGCTTTCTTT,CSARAGQLDTEAFF
-,TRBV23-1,TRBJ1-5,-,TGCGCCAGCAGTCAAAAGCGTGAGGGGGGGAAAAATCAGCCCCAGCATTTT,CASSQKREGGKNQPQHF
-,TRBV30,TRBJ2-1,TRBD2,TGTGCCTGGAGTCTAGCGGGCTCCCCTAATGAGCAGTTCTTC,CAWSLAGSPNEQFF